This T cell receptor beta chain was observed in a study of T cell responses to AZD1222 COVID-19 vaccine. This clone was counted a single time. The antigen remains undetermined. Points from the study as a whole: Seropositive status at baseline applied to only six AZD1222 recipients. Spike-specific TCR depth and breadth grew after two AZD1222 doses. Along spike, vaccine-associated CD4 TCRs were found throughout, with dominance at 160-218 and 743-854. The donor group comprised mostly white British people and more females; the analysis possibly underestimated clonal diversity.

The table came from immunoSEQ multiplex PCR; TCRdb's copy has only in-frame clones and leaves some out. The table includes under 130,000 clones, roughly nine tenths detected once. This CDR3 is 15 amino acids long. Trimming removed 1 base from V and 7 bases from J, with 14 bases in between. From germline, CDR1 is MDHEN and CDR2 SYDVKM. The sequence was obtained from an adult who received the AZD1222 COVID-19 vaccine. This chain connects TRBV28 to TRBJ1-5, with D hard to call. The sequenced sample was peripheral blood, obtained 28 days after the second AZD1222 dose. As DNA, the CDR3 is TGTGCCAGCAGTTTATCGGTCCAGGTCGGACAGCCCCAGCATTTT. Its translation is CASSLSVQVGQPQHF. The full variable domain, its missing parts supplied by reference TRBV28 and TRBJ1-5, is DVKVTQSSRYLVKRTGEKVFLECVQDMDHENMFWYRQDPGLGLRLIYFSYDVKMKEKGDIPEGYSVSREKKERFSLILESASTNQTSMYLCASSLSVQVGQPQHFGDGTRLSIL.